This T cell receptor beta chain was retrieved from a study of blood T cell repertoires in COVID-19. Study overall: Nucleic acid was either cDNA or gDNA, and it came from T cells, B-cell-depleted T cells, or PBMCs.

CDR1 and CDR2 from the germline V gene are MDHEN and SYDVKM. This CDR3 contains 12 residues. V was trimmed by 10 bases and J by 2 bases, leaving 12 bases between them. In the study's own analysis: How many nucleated cells were present was estimated from reference gene primer amplification. Some clones are missing from TCRdb's copy, which holds only in-frame ones; the method was immunoSEQ multiplex PCR. That table gives V, J and clone size, and the DNA gave D and trimming. The table records over 200,000 clones, 92% of them present only once. Patients from Seattle were sampled longitudinally, starting during active infection.

The clonotype comes from a man aged 55 to 70 with COVID-19, enrolled during active disease. Sequencing was done on a sample of peripheral blood. V gene TRBV28 combines with J gene TRBJ2-7; D unresolved. The CDR3 coding sequence is TGTGCCACCAAACCCCCTACCTACGAGCAGTACTTC. Translating gives CATKPPTYEQYF.